This passage covers 31 T cell receptor beta chains from one sample sequenced in a study of a mutant IDH1 vaccine in newly diagnosed glioma. Time point: week 47, end of study. Alongside topical imiquimod, each dose of vaccine comprised 300 ug of mutant IDH1 20-mer peptide. Data came from immunoSEQ multiplex PCR; TCRdb stores just in-frame clones and leaves some out. In the table there are about 34,000 clones, more than 75% of which are singletons. These TCRs' antigens remain unknown. The source material was PBMCs, sampled from a glioma patient whose treatment included an IDH1 peptide vaccine. The receptor set was obtained from a woman in her twenties or thirties with glioma.

This sequence joins TRBV29-1 and TRBJ1-1; D is perhaps TRBD1 (5 bases). V lost 4 bases to trimming and J lost 10 bases, with 13 bases between them. From germline, CDR1 is SQVTM and CDR2 ANQGSEA. CDR3 size: 11 residues. This CDR3 is CSVVGGARAFF. In DNA form, the CDR3 reads TGCAGCGTTGTCGGCGGGGCGCGAGCTTTCTTT.

The chain is built from TRBV25-1 and TRBJ2-3; 12 bases agree with TRBD2. J was trimmed by 3 bases and V by 5 bases; bases with no gene match: 3. This CDR3 contains 15 residues. CDR1 and CDR2 from the germline V gene are MGHDK and SYGVNS. As DNA, the CDR3 is TGTGCCAGCAGTCTAGCGGGGGGGCCAACAGATACGCAGTATTTT. Its protein product is CASSLAGGPTDTQYF.

The rearrangement joins TRBV9 to TRBJ1-6, with D tentatively TRBD1 (6 bases). V shed 3 bases and J shed 6 bases, with 13 bases lying between them. Germline CDR1 SGDLS, CDR2 YYNGEE. The CDR3 runs to 15 residues. The CDR3 loop is CASSGQGKGNSPLHF. The CDR3 DNA is TGTGCCAGCAGCGGTCAGGGGAAGGGTAATTCACCCCTCCACTTT. Using reference TRBV9 and TRBJ1-6 for the parts outside the CDR3, the full variable domain is DSGVTQTPKHLITATGQRVTLRCSPRSGDLSVYWYQQSLDQGLQFLIQYYNGEERAKGNILERFSAQQFPDLHSELNLSSLELGDSALYFCASSGQGKGNSPLHFGNGTRLTVT.

This clone is medium-sized (0.01 to 0.1%) within its sample. CDR3 nucleotide sequence: TGTGCCAGCAGTCAGCTTCTGAATTCACCCCTCCACTTT. The encoded protein is CASSQLLNSPLHF. The chain is built from TRBV2 and TRBJ1-6; D not resolved. The germline V gene has CDR1 SNHLY and CDR2 FYNNEI. V lost 5 bases and J lost 7, with 9 bases in between. CDR3 size: 13 residues. The full variable domain, rest sourced from reference TRBV2 and TRBJ1-6, is EPEVTQTPSHQVTQMGQEVILRCVPISNHLYFYWYRQILGQKVEFLVSFYNNEISEKSEIFDDQFSVERPDGSNFTLKIRSTKLEDSAMYFCASSQLLNSPLHFGNGTRLTVT.

This clone counts as medium-sized. The CDR3 sequence: CASSPLSDTQYF. Written as DNA, the CDR3 is TGTGCCAGCAGCCCTCTGTCAGATACGCAGTATTTT. The genes are TRBV7-9 and TRBJ2-3; no clear D. The germline V and J ends were trimmed by 5 bases and 4 bases, with 7 bases remaining between them. The CDR3 runs to 12 residues. From germline, CDR1 is SEHNR and CDR2 FQNEAQ (reference sequence).

V usage is TRBV7-9 and J usage is TRBJ1-5; TRBD1 aligns across 7 bases. The CDR3 totals 14 residues. The V gene's germline CDR1 is SEHNR and CDR2 FQNEAQ (reference sequence). The trim removed 2 bases at V and 5 bases at J, leaving 3 bases unmatched. As DNA, the CDR3 is TGTGCCAGCAGCTTATCGACAGGGCATCAGCCCCAGCATTTT. This translates into CASSLSTGHQPQHF.

The CDR3 sequence is CASSFISPYEQYF. CDR3 DNA: TGCGCCAGCAGCTTCATATCCCCCTACGAGCAGTACTTC. The rearrangement joins TRBV5-1 to TRBJ2-7; D remains unclear. V shed 2 bases and J shed 2 bases, with 8 bases lying between them. This CDR3 has 13 residues. CDR1 SGHRS and CDR2 YFSETQ come from the germline V gene.

The rearrangement links TRBV5-1 to TRBJ1-6; a possible D gene is TRBD1 (6 bases). Germline V CDR1 and CDR2: SGHRS, YFSETQ. The length of the CDR3 is 14 residues. V was clipped by 4 bases and J by 4 bases, with 9 bases between them. CDR3 bases: TGCGCCAGCAGCGGGGGGACATATAATTCACCCCTCCACTTT. Protein product: CASSGGTYNSPLHF.

V usage is TRBV10-3 and J usage is TRBJ2-2, with D perhaps matching TRBD1 (6 bases). Germline V gene sequence: CDR1 ENHRY, CDR2 SYGVKD. The V end was cut by 4 bases, the J end by 3 bases, with 15 bases between. The CDR3 is 16 amino acids. This CDR3 reads CAISGSGQIYTGELFF. In DNA, the CDR3 is TGTGCCATCAGTGGGTCAGGACAGATCTACACCGGGGAGCTGTTTTTT.

V and J are TRBV5-1 and TRBJ2-2; D not certain. There are 14 residues in the CDR3. In germline, CDR1 is SGHRS, CDR2 YFSETQ. Trimming shortened V by 4 bases and J by 5 bases, and 12 bases separated the two germline ends. The DNA of the CDR3 is TGCGCCAGCAGCCCCCCTTATGGAACCGGGGAGCTGTTTTTT. It translates to CASSPPYGTGELFF.

The gene calls are TRBV4-1 and TRBJ2-7; the D gene is possibly TRBD2 (5 bases). Germline V lookup: CDR1 MGHRA, CDR2 YSYEKL. The CDR3 sequence is 13 residues long. With 2 bases removed from V and 7 bases from J, the gap between germline ends came to 12 bases. CDR3 amino acids: CASSQPEVAEQYF. CDR3 bases: TGCGCCAGCAGCCAACCGGAGGTTGCTGAGCAGTACTTC.

This clone showed up just a few times. The chain links TRBV19 to TRBJ1-1; TRBD1 might be the D (6 bases). The V gene lost 7 bases and the J gene lost 1 base, with 19 bases spanning the gap. Germline CDR1 reads LNHDA; CDR2 reads SQIVND (reference sequence). The CDR3 totals 16 residues. Written as DNA, the CDR3 is TGTGCCAGTACCCGGTGGGCAGGGGAGCCGAACACTGAAGCTTTCTTT. This gives the protein CASTRWAGEPNTEAFF.

This clone was recorded a few times. This chain uses TRBV5-1 with TRBJ2-7; perhaps TRBD2 as D (6 bases). There are 12 residues in the CDR3. Germline-derived CDR1 and CDR2 are SGHRS and YFSETQ. V lost 4 bases and J 6 bases, leaving 11 bases between the germline ends. CDR3 DNA: TGCGCCAGCAGCGGAGGGCAGGTCGAGCAGTACTTC. It is translated as CASSGGQVEQYF.

The J gene is TRBJ1-2, the V gene TRBV4-3; no reliable D call. Deletions cut 5 bases from V and 0 bases from J, with 19 bases between. This CDR3 spans 17 amino acids. The germline V gene encodes CDR1 LGHNA and CDR2 YSLEER. The CDR3 sequence is CASSAYGSLESNYGYTF. DNA of the CDR3: TGCGCCAGCAGCGCGTATGGCAGCTTAGAGTCTAACTATGGCTACACCTTC.

The J gene is TRBJ1-2, the V gene TRBV19; the D is unclear. From germline, CDR1 is LNHDA and CDR2 SQIVND (reference sequence). V shed 1 base and J shed 6 bases, with 15 bases lying between them. The CDR3 length is 15 residues. The CDR3 nucleotides read TGTGCCAGTAGTATAGGTCCGGAGCCCTATGATGGCTACACCTTC. It codes for CASSIGPEPYDGYTF.

The chain couples TRBV4-1 to TRBJ2-4, with TRBD2 matching over 7 bases. Looked up from germline, CDR1 is MGHRA and CDR2 is YSYEKL. V was clipped by 2 bases and J by 6 bases; unmatched bases: 7. The CDR3 is 15 amino acids. The CDR3 DNA sequence: TGCGCCAGCAGCCAACCTCTTTCGGGGGGAAACATTCAGTACTTC. It yields the protein CASSQPLSGGNIQYF.

The chain couples TRBV5-6 to TRBJ2-3; D might be TRBD1 (6 bases). The CDR3 covers 12 residues. Germline loops: CDR1 SGHDT, CDR2 YYEEEE. The ends were cut back, 2 bases at V and 7 bases at J, with 8 bases in the middle. CDR3 DNA sequence: TGTGCCAGCAGCTTACAGGGTCATACGCAGTATTTT. The encoded protein is CASSLQGHTQYF.

V and J are TRBV5-1 and TRBJ2-7; D remains unclear. The CDR3 length is 12 residues. Trimming stripped 3 bases from V and 6 bases from J, with 10 bases between. Germline V gene data show CDR1 as SGHRS and CDR2 as YFSETQ. This CDR3 reads CASSSWGSEQYF. Written as DNA, the CDR3 is TGCGCCAGCAGCTCGTGGGGTTCCGAGCAGTACTTC.

The rearrangement links TRBV9 to TRBJ1-6, with D uncertain. V lost 4 bases and J 3 bases, leaving 20 bases between the germline ends. The germline CDR1 and CDR2 sequences are SGDLS and YYNGEE. The CDR3 loop spans 18 amino acids. The CDR3 coding sequence is TGTGCCAGCAGCCCCCTCGCGGCAGGCCCTCTCTATAATTCACCCCTCCACTTT. Protein: CASSPLAAGPLYNSPLHF.

CDR3 sequence (DNA): TGTGCCAGCAGCCCTCCACCCCTAGCGGGGAAAGAGACCCAGTACTTC. Encoded protein: CASSPPPLAGKETQYF. J is TRBJ2-5 and V is TRBV5-6, with TRBD2 matching 9 bases. The CDR3 length is 16 residues. CDR1 is SGHDT and CDR2 is YYEEEE in the germline V gene. Trimming removed 4 bases from V and 3 bases from J; junction bases left unmatched: 10.

DNA of the CDR3: TGTGCCAGCAGCCTCACAGGGGTTCGGAATGAGCAGTTCTTC. Translated: CASSLTGVRNEQFF. The chain has TRBV7-9 and TRBJ2-1, with 7 bases identical to TRBD1. CDR1 and CDR2 (germline): SEHNR, FQNEAQ (reference sequence). The CDR3 spans 14 residues. V dropped 5 bases and J dropped 7; count of bases not matched to a gene: 8.

The chain employs TRBV29-1 and TRBJ1-1; D is unresolved. Trimming took off 4 bases at V and 3 bases at J, with 3 bases between the two ends. This CDR3 is 10 amino acids long. Looked up from germline, CDR1 is SQVTM and CDR2 is ANQGSEA. In DNA form, the CDR3 reads TGCAGCGTTGCTGACACTGAAGCTTTCTTT. It codes for CSVADTEAFF. Full variable domain (remainder filled in from reference TRBV29-1 and TRBJ1-1): SAVISQKPSRDICQRGTSLTIQCQVDSQVTMMFWYRQQPGQSLTLIATANQGSEATYESGFVIDKFPISRPNLTFSTLTVSNMSPEDSSIYLCSVADTEAFFGQGTRLTVV.

V and J are TRBV19 and TRBJ2-7; D is uncertain. Per germline, CDR1 LNHDA and CDR2 SQIVND (reference sequence). This CDR3 spans 12 amino acids. V shed 6 bases and J shed 8 bases, with 14 bases lying between them. This chain's CDR3 is CASSLNLGQQYF. The CDR3 DNA is TGTGCCAGTAGCCTGAACCTGGGCCAGCAGTACTTC.

The chain carries TRBV30 and TRBJ1-2; D is unclear. This CDR3 comprises 12 residues. The V end was cut by 4 bases, the J end by 8 bases, with 14 bases between. Per the germline V gene, CDR1 is GTSNPN and CDR2 is SVGIG (reference sequence). CDR3 sequence reads: CAWTNPGSGYTF. The CDR3 region has the DNA TGTGCCTGGACCAACCCGGGATCGGGCTACACCTTC.

V usage is TRBV6-4 and J usage is TRBJ1-5, with D maybe TRBD1 (5 bases). The germline V gene has CDR1 MRHNA and CDR2 SNTAGT. V shed 4 bases and J shed 6 bases, with 10 bases lying between them. The CDR3 runs to 13 residues. The CDR3 DNA is TGTGCCAGCAGTGTGGCAGGGAGTCAGCCCCAGCATTTT. It translates to CASSVAGSQPQHF.

V is TRBV29-1 and J is TRBJ2-5, with D possibly being TRBD1 or TRBD2 (5 bases each). V was cut by 7 bases and J by 7 bases, with 22 bases left in between. This CDR3 comprises 14 residues. CDR1 is SQVTM and CDR2 is ANQGSEA in the germline V gene. This CDR3 reads CSAGHRDRSGTQYF. In DNA, the CDR3 is TGCAGCGCCGGGCACCGGGACCGATCCGGGACCCAGTACTTC.

This chain connects TRBV19 to TRBJ1-2, with a possible D match to TRBD1 (5 bases). Trimming took 6 bases from V and 4 from J, leaving 30 bases between them. The CDR3 totals 19 residues. The germline V gene encodes CDR1 LNHDA and CDR2 SQIVND (reference sequence). The CDR3 loop is CASSGAKPGRQRYSYGYTF. The CDR3 region has the DNA TGTGCCAGTAGCGGTGCCAAACCGGGACGGCAAAGGTACTCCTATGGCTACACCTTC.

This chain joins TRBV25-1 and TRBJ1-1, with TRBD1 identical over 10 bases. V was pared by 1 base and J by 5 bases, with 4 bases of the junction left unmatched. Germline V lookup: CDR1 MGHDK, CDR2 SYGVNS. CDR3 length: 15 amino acids. The CDR3 region is CASSEWGTGVTEAFF. In nucleotides, the CDR3 is TGTGCCAGCAGTGAATGGGGGACAGGGGTAACTGAAGCTTTCTTT.

In nucleotides, the CDR3 is TGTGCCAGCACCGAACGCCCTTCAACTAATGAAAAACTGTTTTTT. It codes for CASTERPSTNEKLFF. The chain recombines TRBV6-1 with TRBJ1-4; D not resolved. Germline V gives CDR1 MNHNS, CDR2 SASEGT. The V and J ends lost 7 bases and 0 bases respectively, with 12 bases between them. CDR3 length equals 15 residues.

J is TRBJ2-4 and V is TRBV6-1; 10 bases align to TRBD1. Germline V gene data show CDR1 as MNHNS and CDR2 as SASEGT. The CDR3 consists of 14 residues. With V trimmed by 5 bases and J by 11 bases, 9 bases remained unmatched. Written as DNA, the CDR3 is TGTGCCAGCAGTCACGGGACAGGGGAGGGAGTTCAGTACTTC. Residues: CASSHGTGEGVQYF.

The rearrangement uses TRBV4-1 and TRBJ2-7; 10 positions agree with TRBD2. CDR1 and CDR2 (germline): MGHRA, YSYEKL. The ends lost 5 bases at V and 3 bases at J; junction bases unmatched: 7. The CDR3 extends over 15 amino acids. This chain's CDR3 is CASSVHSGGYYEQYF. The CDR3 region has the DNA TGCGCCAGCAGCGTTCATAGCGGGGGGTACTACGAGCAGTACTTC.